This T cell receptor beta chain appears in the sequencing data of a study of cytomegalovirus exposure and HLA in healthy donors. This clone was observed once. V lost 0 bases to trimming and J lost 5 bases; unmatched junction nucleotides: 8. CDR3 length: 17 residues. Germline V gives CDR1 SGDLS, CDR2 YYNGEE. Primers included in the PCR were 60 Vbeta and 13 Jbeta primers. Assay used: immunoSEQ multiplex PCR; TCRdb lists only in-frame clones, some missing. Here the sample spans some 110,000 clones, over 80% being singletons. The clonotype was recovered from a man younger than 30 in good health and CMV-seronegative. Material for sequencing was PBMCs. The chain recombines TRBV9 with TRBJ2-7, with 13 bases aligning to TRBD2. The DNA of the CDR3 is TGTGCCAGCAGCGTAGCTGGAGGACTAGCGGGAGACGACGAGCAGTACTTC. Protein product: CASSVAGGLAGDDEQYF. Based on the CDR3 plus reference TRBV9 and TRBJ2-7, the full variable domain is DSGVTQTPKHLITATGQRVTLRCSPRSGDLSVYWYQQSLDQGLQFLIQYYNGEERAKGNILERFSAQQFPDLHSELNLSSLELGDSALYFCASSVAGGLAGDDEQYFGPGTRLTVT.